What follows are 14 T cell receptor beta chains derived from one specimen sequenced in a study of T cell repertoires in cytomegalovirus infection. TCRdb re-called the reads with MiXCR, one entry per CDR3 protein. The sample yields roughly 310,000 distinct CDR3 sequences, 29% seen once. These TCRs' antigens remain unknown. The sequencing here drew on cultured PBMCs, taken from culture after CMV antigen stimulation. Receptors originate from a human donor in good health (CMV status not recorded). Some clones in this sample may be carry-over from other donors' samples.

This chain links TRBV12-3 or TRBV12-4 with TRBJ2-4; TRBD2 might be the D (5 bases). Trimming pared 5 bases from V and 0 bases from J, leaving 14 bases between. The CDR3 has 16 residues. CDR3 bases: TGTGCCAGCAGTCTCCGGACTCGACTAGCCAAAAACATTCAGTACTTC. It encodes CASSLRTRLAKNIQYF.

The chain combines TRBV9 with TRBJ2-3; 11 nucleotides line up with TRBD1. CDR3 length equals 15 residues. V lost 3 bases and J lost 5; bases outside the gene matches: 5. Germline-derived CDR1 and CDR2 are SGDLS and YYNGEE. The CDR3 loop is CASSAGTGGIDTQYF. CDR3 nucleotide sequence: TGTGCCAGCAGCGCGGGGACAGGGGGAATAGATACGCAGTATTTT.

This clonotype was counted at least ten times. CDR3 in amino acids: CASSQDLSVTYEQYF. In DNA, the CDR3 is TGTGCCAGCAGCCAAGATCTCAGCGTAACTTACGAGCAGTACTTC. J is TRBJ2-7 and V is TRBV3-1; D is uncertain. The ends were cut back, 0 bases at V and 4 bases at J, with 13 bases in the middle. This CDR3 has 15 residues. Germline V gene lookup returns CDR1 LGHDT and CDR2 YNNKEL (reference sequence).

J is TRBJ2-7 and V is TRBV6-2 or TRBV6-3, with 9 bases that match TRBD2. This CDR3 is built from 17 residues. CDR1 and CDR2 (germline): MNHEY, SVGEGT. The J segment lost 3 bases and the V segment lost 5 bases, leaving 14 bases of the junction unmatched. The CDR3 DNA sequence: TGTGCCAGCAGTGAATCTCGGAGAGCGGGAGGAGGCTACGAGCAGTACTTC. This gives the protein CASSESRRAGGGYEQYF.

This clonotype was recorded a few times. The rearrangement links TRBV11-1 to TRBJ1-2, with 7 nucleotides matching TRBD1. Trimming at V came to 5 bases and at J to 6 bases, leaving 12 bases not matched to a gene. The CDR3 consists of 15 residues. Per germline, CDR1 SGHAT and CDR2 FQDESV (reference sequence). CDR3 nucleotide sequence: TGTGCCAGCAGCCCCGCGCCAACAGGGGTTGATGGCTACACCTTC. This encodes CASSPAPTGVDGYTF.

J is TRBJ1-5 and V is TRBV15; possibly TRBD1 for D (5 bases). The CDR3 runs 14 residues. The V and J ends lost 3 bases and 2 bases respectively, with 8 bases between them. CDR1 and CDR2 (germline): LNHNV, YYDKDF (reference sequence). The CDR3 here is CATSSLQGNQPQHF. The CDR3 region has the DNA TGTGCCACCAGCAGCCTACAGGGCAATCAGCCCCAGCATTTT. The complete variable domain, with remaining parts taken from reference TRBV15 and TRBJ1-5, reads DAMVIQNPRYQVTQFGKPVTLSCSQTLNHNVMYWYQQKSSQAPKLLFHYYDKDFNNEADTPDNFQSRRPNTSFCFLDIRSPGLGDTAMYLCATSSLQGNQPQHFGDGTRLSIL.

The chain couples TRBV7-2 to TRBJ1-5, with TRBD1 identical over 7 bases. In germline, CDR1 is SGHTA, CDR2 FQGNSA. V lost 0 bases and J lost 6; bases outside the gene matches: 8. CDR3 length: 16 residues. The CDR3 spells CASSLAGTDYVQPQHF. The CDR3, as DNA: TGTGCCAGCAGCTTAGCCGGGACAGATTATGTTCAGCCCCAGCATTTT.

In this sample, this clonotype turned up a few times. The chain carries TRBV7-2 and TRBJ1-5; 8 bases align to TRBD1. V shed 3 bases and J 6 bases; nucleotides not matched to a gene: 10. Germline V gives CDR1 SGHTA, CDR2 FQGNSA. The CDR3 sequence is 16 residues long. CDR3 sequence reads: CASSFSGTGGSQPQHF. In nucleotides, the CDR3 is TGTGCCAGCAGCTTCTCCGGGACAGGAGGGAGTCAGCCCCAGCATTTT.

The chain recombines TRBV11-2 with TRBJ1-2; maybe TRBD1 (6 bases). Trimming took off 5 bases at V and 4 bases at J, with 17 bases between the two ends. This CDR3 region has 15 residues. Germline loops: CDR1 SGHAT, CDR2 FQNNGV. CDR3 loop: CASSLGGVLGYGYTF. DNA for the CDR3: TGTGCCAGCAGCCTAGGGGGAGTCCTGGGCTATGGCTACACCTTC. Using reference TRBV11-2 and TRBJ1-2 for the parts outside the CDR3, the full variable domain is EAGVAQSPRYKIIEKRQSVAFWCNPISGHATLYWYQQILGQGPKLLIQFQNNGVVDDSQLPKDRFSAERLKGVDSTLKIQPAKLEDSAVYLCASSLGGVLGYGYTFGSGTRLTVV.

The V call is TRBV2, the J call TRBJ2-7, with no clear D. The CDR3 consists of 16 residues. Germline assignment: CDR1 SNHLY and CDR2 FYNNEI. V shed 2 bases and J shed 0 bases, with 14 bases lying between them. Written as DNA, the CDR3 is TGTGCCAGCAGTGAAAGAAGCCAGATTATCTCCTACGAGCAGTACTTC. Amino acids: CASSERSQIISYEQYF.

This clonotype has only a few counts. At one boundary the junction diverges from the germline segment, which might be a read error. V and J are TRBV5-1 and TRBJ2-1, with 8 positions matching TRBD2. This CDR3 spans 16 amino acids. Looked up from germline, CDR1 is SGHRS and CDR2 is YFSETQ. CDR3 coding DNA: TGCGCCAGCAGCTTGGCCGGGGGGGGATCCTCCAATGAGCAGTTCTTC. Translated, it gives CASSLAGGGSSNEQFF. The variable domain in full, completed from reference TRBV5-1 and TRBJ2-1, reads KAGVTQTPRYLIKTRGQQVTLSCSPISGHRSVSWYQQTPGQGLQFLFEYFSETQRNKGNFPGRFSGRQFSNSRSEMNVSTLELGDSALYLCASSLAGGGSSNEQFFGPGTRLTVL.

V and J are TRBV5-1 and TRBJ2-5; D might be TRBD1 or TRBD2, each matching 5 bases. Germline V CDR1 and CDR2: SGHRS, YFSETQ. The CDR3 spans 14 residues. The V gene lost 0 bases and the J gene lost 4 bases, with 10 bases spanning the gap. The CDR3 here is CASSLAGRPETQYF. The CDR3 nucleotides are TGCGCCAGCAGCTTGGCGGGGCGTCCAGAGACCCAGTACTTC.

This clonotype was seen more than once but under ten times. The rearrangement joins TRBV27 to TRBJ2-1; tentatively, D is TRBD2 (6 bases). The germline V gene has CDR1 MNHEY and CDR2 SMNVEV (reference sequence). This CDR3 is built from 18 residues. V lost 1 base, J lost 8 bases, and 24 bases lay in between. DNA for the CDR3: TGTGCCAGCAGTTTATTCTCCAATGCGGGGAGGCGTGTACATGAGCAGTTCTTC. Protein: CASSLFSNAGRRVHEQFF.

The gene calls are TRBV6-1 and TRBJ2-5, with 10 bases that match TRBD1. The V gene's germline CDR1 is MNHNS and CDR2 SASEGT. CDR3 length: 15 residues. V lost 6 bases and J lost 5; bases outside the gene matches: 9. CDR3 residues: CASSAPGTGEETQYF. CDR3 DNA sequence: TGTGCCAGCAGCGCTCCCGGGACAGGGGAGGAGACCCAGTACTTC.